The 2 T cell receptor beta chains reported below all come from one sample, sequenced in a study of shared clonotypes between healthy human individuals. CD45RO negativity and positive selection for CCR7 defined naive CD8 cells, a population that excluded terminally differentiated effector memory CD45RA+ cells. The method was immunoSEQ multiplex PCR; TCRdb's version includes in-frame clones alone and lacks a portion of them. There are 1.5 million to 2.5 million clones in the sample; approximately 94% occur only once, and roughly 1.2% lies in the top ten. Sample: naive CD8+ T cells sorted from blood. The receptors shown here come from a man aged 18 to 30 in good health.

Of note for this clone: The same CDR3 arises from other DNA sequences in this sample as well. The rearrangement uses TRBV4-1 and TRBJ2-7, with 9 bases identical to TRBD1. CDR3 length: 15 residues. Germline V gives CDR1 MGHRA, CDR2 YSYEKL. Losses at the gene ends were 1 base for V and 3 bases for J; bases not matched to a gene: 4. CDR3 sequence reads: CASSQGTGVLYEQYF. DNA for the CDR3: TGCGCCAGCAGCCAAGGGACAGGGGTACTCTACGAGCAGTACTTC.

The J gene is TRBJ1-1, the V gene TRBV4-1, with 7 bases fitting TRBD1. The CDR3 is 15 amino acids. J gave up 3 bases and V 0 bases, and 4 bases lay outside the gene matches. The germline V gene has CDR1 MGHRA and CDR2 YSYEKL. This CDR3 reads CASSQDTQGYTEAFF. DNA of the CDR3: TGCGCCAGCAGCCAAGATACACAGGGGTACACTGAAGCTTTCTTT.